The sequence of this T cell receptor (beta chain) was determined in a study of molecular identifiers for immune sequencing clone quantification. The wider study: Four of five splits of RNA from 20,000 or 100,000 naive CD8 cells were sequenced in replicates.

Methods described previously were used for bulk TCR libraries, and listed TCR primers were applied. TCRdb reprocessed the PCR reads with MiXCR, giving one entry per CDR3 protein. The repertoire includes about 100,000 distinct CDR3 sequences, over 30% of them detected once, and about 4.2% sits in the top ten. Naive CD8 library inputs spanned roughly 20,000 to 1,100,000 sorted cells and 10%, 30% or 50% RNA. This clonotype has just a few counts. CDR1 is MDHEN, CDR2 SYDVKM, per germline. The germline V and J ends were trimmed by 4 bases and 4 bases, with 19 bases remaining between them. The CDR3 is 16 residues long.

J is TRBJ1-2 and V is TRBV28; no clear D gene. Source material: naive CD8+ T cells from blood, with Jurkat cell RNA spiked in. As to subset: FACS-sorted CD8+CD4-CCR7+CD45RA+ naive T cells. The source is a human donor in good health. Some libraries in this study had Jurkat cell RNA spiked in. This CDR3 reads CASSSRTSVLAYGYTF. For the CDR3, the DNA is TGTGCCAGCAGTTCAAGGACCTCCGTCCTGGCCTATGGCTACACCTTC.